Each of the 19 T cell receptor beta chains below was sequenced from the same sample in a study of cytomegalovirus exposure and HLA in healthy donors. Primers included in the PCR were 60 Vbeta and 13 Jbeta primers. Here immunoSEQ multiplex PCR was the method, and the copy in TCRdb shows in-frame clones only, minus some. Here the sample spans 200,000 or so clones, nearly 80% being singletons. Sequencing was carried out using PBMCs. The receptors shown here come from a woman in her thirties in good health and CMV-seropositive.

The CDR3 here is CASSQGDSFSSGANVLTF. DNA of the CDR3: TGTGCCAGCAGCCAAGGGGACTCCTTCAGCTCTGGGGCCAACGTCCTGACTTTC. The V call is TRBV4-2, the J call TRBJ2-6; a weak D match, TRBD2 (6 bases). The CDR3 has 18 amino acids. Germline assignment: CDR1 LGHNA and CDR2 YNFKEQ. With 1 base removed from V and 0 bases from J, the gap between germline ends came to 13 bases.

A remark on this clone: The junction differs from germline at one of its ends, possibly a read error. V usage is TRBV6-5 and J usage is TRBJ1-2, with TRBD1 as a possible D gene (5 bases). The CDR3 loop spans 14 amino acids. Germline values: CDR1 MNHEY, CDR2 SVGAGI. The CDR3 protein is CASSYSFRGVGYPF. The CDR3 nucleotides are TGTGCCAGCAGTTACTCATTCCGGGGGGTTGGCTACCCCTTC.

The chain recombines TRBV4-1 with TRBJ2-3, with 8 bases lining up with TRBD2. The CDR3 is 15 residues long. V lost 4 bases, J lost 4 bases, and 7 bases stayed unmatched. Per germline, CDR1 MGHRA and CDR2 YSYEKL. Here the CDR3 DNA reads TGCGCCAGCAGCCTCGGGGGGGACGGTGCAGATACGCAGTATTTT. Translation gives CASSLGGDGADTQYF.

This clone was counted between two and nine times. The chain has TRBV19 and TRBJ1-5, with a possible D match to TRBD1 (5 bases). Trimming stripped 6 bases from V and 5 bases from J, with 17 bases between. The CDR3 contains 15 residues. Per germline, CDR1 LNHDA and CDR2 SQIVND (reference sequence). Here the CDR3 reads CASSRAPGKDQPQHF. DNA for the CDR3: TGTGCCAGTAGCAGAGCCCCAGGGAAGGATCAGCCCCAGCATTTT.

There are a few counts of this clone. Written as DNA, the CDR3 is TGTGCCAGCAGCGTAGCTGCCAGGACTAGCGAACGCGTCCTAGGCGAGCAGTACTTC. It encodes CASSVAARTSERVLGEQYF. V gene TRBV9 combines with J gene TRBJ2-7; 9 nucleotides line up with TRBD2. Germline CDR1 and CDR2: SGDLS and YYNGEE. V lost 0 bases and J lost 6; bases outside the gene matches: 19. This CDR3 region has 19 residues.

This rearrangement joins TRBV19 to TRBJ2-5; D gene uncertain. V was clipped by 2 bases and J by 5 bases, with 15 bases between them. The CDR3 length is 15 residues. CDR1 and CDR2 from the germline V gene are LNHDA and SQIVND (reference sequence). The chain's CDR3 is CASSISGTRGETQYF. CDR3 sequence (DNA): TGTGCCAGTAGTATATCAGGTACCCGTGGGGAGACCCAGTACTTC.

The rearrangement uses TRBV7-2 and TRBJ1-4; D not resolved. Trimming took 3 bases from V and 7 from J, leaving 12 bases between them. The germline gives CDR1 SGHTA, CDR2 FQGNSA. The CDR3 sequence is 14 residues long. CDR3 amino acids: CASSFRDGGEKLFF. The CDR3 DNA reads TGTGCCAGCAGCTTCCGGGATGGCGGTGAAAAACTGTTTTTT.

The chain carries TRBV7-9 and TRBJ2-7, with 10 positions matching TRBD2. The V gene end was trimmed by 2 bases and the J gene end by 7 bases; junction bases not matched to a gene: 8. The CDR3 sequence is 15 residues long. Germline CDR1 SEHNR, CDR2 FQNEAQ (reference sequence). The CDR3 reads CASSLLGLAGDEQYF. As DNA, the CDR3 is TGTGCCAGCAGCTTATTGGGGCTAGCGGGGGATGAGCAGTACTTC.

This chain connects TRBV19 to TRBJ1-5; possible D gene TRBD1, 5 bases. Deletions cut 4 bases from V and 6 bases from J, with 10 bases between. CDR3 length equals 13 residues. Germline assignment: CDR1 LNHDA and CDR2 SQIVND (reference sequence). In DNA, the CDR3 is TGTGCCAGTAGTACAGGGAGGGGTCAGCCCCAGCATTTT. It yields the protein CASSTGRGQPQHF.

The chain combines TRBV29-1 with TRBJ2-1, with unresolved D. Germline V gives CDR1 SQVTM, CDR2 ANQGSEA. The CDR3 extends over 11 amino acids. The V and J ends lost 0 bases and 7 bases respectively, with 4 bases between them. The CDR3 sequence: CSVEDLNEQFF. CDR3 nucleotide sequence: TGCAGCGTTGAAGATCTTAATGAGCAGTTCTTC.

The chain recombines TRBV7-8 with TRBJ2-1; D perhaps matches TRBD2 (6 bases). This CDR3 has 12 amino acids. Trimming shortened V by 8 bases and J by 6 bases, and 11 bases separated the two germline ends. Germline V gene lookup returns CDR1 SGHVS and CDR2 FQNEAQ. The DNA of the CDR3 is TGTGCCAGCCTCTTTAGCGGCAATGAGCAGTTCTTC. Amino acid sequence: CASLFSGNEQFF.

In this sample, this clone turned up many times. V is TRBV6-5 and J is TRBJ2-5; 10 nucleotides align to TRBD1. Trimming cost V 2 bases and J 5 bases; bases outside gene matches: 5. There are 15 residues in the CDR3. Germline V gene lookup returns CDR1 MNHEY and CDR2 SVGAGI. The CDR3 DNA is TGTGCCAGCAGTTACGGACAGGGGGAGGTGGAGACCCAGTACTTC. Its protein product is CASSYGQGEVETQYF.

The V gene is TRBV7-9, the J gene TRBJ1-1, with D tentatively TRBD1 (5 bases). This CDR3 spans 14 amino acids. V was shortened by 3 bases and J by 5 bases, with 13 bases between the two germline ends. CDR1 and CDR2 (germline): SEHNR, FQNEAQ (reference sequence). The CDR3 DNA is TGTGCCAGCAGCTTCACACAGGTTGAGACTGAAGCTTTCTTT. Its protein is CASSFTQVETEAFF.

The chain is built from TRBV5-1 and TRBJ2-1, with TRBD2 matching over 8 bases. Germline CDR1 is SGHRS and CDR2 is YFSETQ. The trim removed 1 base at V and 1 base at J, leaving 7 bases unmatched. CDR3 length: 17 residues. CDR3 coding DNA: TGCGCCAGCAGCTTGATCCCTAGCGGGCGGTCCTACAATGAGCAGTTCTTC. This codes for CASSLIPSGRSYNEQFF.

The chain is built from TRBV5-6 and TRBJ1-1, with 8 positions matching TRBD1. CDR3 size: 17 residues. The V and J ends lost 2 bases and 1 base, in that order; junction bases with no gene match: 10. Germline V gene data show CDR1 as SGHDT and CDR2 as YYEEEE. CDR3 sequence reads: CASSFQGALGWNTEAFF. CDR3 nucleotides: TGTGCCAGCAGCTTTCAGGGGGCGCTTGGTTGGAACACTGAAGCTTTCTTT.

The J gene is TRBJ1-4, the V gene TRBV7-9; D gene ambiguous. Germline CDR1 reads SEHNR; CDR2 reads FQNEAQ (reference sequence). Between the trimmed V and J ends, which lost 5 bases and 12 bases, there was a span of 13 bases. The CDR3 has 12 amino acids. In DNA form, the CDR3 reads TGTGCCAGCAGCCCCGGGATCCCGGAACTGTTTTTT. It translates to CASSPGIPELFF.

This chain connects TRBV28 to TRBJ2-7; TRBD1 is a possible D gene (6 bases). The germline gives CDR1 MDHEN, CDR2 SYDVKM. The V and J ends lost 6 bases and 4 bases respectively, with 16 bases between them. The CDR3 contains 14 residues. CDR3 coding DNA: TGTGCCAGCAGCCCCCAGGGGATAGGGTACGAGCAGTACTTC. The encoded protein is CASSPQGIGYEQYF. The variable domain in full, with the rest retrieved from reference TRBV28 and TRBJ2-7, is DVKVTQSSRYLVKRTGEKVFLECVQDMDHENMFWYRQDPGLGLRLIYFSYDVKMKEKGDIPEGYSVSREKKERFSLILESASTNQTSMYLCASSPQGIGYEQYFGPGTRLTVT.

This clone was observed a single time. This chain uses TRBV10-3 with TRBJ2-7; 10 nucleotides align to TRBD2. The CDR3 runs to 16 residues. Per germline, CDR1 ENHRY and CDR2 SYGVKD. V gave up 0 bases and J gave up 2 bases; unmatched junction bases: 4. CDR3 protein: CAISESGTSVTYEQYF. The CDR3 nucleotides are TGTGCCATCAGTGAGTCGGGGACTAGCGTCACCTACGAGCAGTACTTC.

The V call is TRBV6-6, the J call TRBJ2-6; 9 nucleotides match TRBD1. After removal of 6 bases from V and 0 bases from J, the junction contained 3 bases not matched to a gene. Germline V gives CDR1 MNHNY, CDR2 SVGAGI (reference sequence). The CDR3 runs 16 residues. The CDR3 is CASRMTGGSGANVLTF. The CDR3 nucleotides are TGTGCCAGCAGAATGACAGGGGGCTCTGGGGCCAACGTCCTGACTTTC.